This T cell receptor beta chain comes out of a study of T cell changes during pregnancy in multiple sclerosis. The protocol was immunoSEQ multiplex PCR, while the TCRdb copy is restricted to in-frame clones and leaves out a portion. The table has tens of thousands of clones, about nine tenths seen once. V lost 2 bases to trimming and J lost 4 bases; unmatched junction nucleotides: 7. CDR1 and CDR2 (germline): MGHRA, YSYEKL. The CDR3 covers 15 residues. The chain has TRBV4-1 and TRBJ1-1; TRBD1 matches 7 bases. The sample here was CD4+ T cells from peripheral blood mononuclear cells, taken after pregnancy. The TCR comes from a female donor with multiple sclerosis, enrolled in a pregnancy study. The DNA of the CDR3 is TGCGCCAGCAGCCAACTTCCGACAGGGCTCACTGAAGCTTTCTTT. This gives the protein CASSQLPTGLTEAFF.